Sequencing of this TCR beta chain was carried out in a study of neurological immune-mediated disorders. Study results and caveats: Because no CDR3 amino acid sequences were shared across subjects by expanded clones, private repertoires were suggested in all groups.

TCRdb re-analysed the 5' RACE reads in MiXCR, keeping a single row per CDR3 protein. The table records tens of thousands of distinct CDR3 sequences, less than 4% of them present only once. Many counts were recorded for this clonotype. Its specificity is not known. From germline, CDR1 is SGHNT and CDR2 YYREEE (reference sequence). This CDR3 spans 15 amino acids. The V and J ends lost 1 base and 1 base respectively, with 11 bases between them. The chain combines TRBV5-4 with TRBJ1-2; D perhaps matches TRBD1 (6 bases). The TCR originated in a man aged 25 to 40 with multiple sclerosis. The sequenced sample was PBMCs. The CDR3 DNA reads TGTGCCAGCAGCTTGAACAGGGAGGATAACTATGGCTACACCTTC. It is translated as CASSLNREDNYGYTF.